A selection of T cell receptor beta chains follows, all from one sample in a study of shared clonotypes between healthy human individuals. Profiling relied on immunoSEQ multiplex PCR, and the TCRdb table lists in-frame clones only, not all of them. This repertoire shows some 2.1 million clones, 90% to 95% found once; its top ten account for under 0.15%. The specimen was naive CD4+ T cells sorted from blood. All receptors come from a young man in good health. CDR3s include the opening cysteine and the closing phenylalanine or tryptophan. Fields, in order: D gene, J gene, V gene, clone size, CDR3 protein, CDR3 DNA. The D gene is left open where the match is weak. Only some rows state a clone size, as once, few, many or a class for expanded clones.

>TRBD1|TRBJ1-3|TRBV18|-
CASSQQGAVSGNTIYF
TGTGCCAGCTCACAACAGGGGGCTGTCTCTGGAAACACCATATATTTT
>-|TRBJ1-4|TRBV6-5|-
CASTVAVNEKLFF
TGTGCCAGCACGGTGGCAGTTAATGAAAAACTGTTTTTT
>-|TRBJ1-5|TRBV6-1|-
CASTAGSRVNQPQHF
TGTGCCAGCACGGCCGGGTCCAGAGTCAATCAGCCCCAGCATTTT
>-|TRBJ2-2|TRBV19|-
CASSIGGLGTGELFF
TGTGCCAGTAGTATAGGGGGGCTCGGCACCGGGGAGCTGTTTTTT
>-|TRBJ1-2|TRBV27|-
CASSLWGGYGYTF
TGTGCCAGCAGTTTATGGGGAGGGTATGGCTACACCTTC
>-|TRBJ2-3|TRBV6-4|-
CASSDSGGVPIF
TGTGCCAGCAGTGACTCTGGCGGGGTCCCCATATTT
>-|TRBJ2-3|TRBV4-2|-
CASSRSDTQYF
TGTGCCAGCAGTCGGTCAGATACGCAGTATTTT
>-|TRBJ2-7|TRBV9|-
CASSVANRDEQYF
TGTGCCAGCAGCGTAGCTAACCGGGATGAGCAGTACTTC
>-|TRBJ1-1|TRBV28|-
CASSTSGQGDGTEAFF
TGTGCCAGCAGTACCTCCGGACAAGGCGATGGCACTGAAGCTTTCTTT
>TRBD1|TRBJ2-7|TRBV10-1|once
CASTVGQGDRSYEQYF
TGCGCCAGCACCGTGGGACAGGGGGACCGGTCCTACGAGCAGTACTTC
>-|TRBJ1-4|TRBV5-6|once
CASSSELGEKLFF
TGTGCCAGCAGCTCGGAGCTAGGGGAAAAACTGTTTTTT
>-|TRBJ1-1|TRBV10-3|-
CAISGTANTEAFF
TGTGCCATCAGTGGGACAGCAAACACTGAAGCTTTCTTT
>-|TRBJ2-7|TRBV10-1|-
CASSEASVPYEQYF
TGCGCCAGCAGTGAAGCAAGCGTACCCTACGAGCAGTACTTC
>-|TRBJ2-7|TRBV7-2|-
CASSFFGALTGEQYF
TGTGCCAGCAGCTTCTTCGGGGCCCTGACGGGCGAGCAGTACTTC
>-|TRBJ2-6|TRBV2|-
CASMAQAASGANVLTF
TGTGCCAGCATGGCACAGGCTGCCTCTGGGGCCAACGTCCTGACTTTC
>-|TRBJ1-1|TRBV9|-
CASSAQGRYMNTEAFF
TGTGCCAGCAGCGCCCAAGGGCGATACATGAACACTGAAGCTTTCTTT
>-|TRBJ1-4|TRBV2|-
CASCRGGGGNEKLFF
TGTGCCAGCTGTCGCGGGGGAGGCGGTAATGAAAAACTGTTTTTT
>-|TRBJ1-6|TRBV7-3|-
CASSLGVRGGNSPLHF
TGTGCCAGCAGCTTAGGTGTGAGAGGCGGTAATTCACCCCTCCACTTT
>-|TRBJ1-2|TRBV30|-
CAWGDTDYGYTF
TGTGCCTGGGGGGACACCGACTATGGCTACACCTTC
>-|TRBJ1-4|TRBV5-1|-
CASSLQGPVSTNEKLFF
TGCGCCAGCAGCTTACAGGGTCCTGTTTCAACTAATGAAAAACTGTTTTTT
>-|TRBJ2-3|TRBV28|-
CASTGRLGAQYF
TGTGCCAGCACCGGTCGGTTGGGCGCGCAGTATTTT
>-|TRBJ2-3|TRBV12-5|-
CASGLGSQDTQYF
TGTGCTAGTGGTTTGGGATCACAAGATACGCAGTATTTT
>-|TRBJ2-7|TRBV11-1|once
CASSLAGGGYEQYF
TGTGCCAGCAGCTTAGCGGGAGGAGGTTACGAGCAGTACTTC
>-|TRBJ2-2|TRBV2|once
CASRVGGANGELFF
TGTGCCAGCAGGGTCGGGGGCGCGAACGGGGAGCTGTTTTTT
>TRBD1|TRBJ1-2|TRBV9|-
CASSVVSGTGDGYTF
TGTGCCAGCAGCGTAGTGAGTGGGACAGGGGATGGCTACACCTTC
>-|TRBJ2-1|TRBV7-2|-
CASSFPGGFEQFF
TGTGCCAGCAGCTTCCCTGGGGGCTTTGAGCAGTTCTTC
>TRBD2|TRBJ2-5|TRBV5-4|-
CASSLEFSSGGQETQYF
TGTGCCAGCAGCTTGGAGTTTTCTAGCGGGGGCCAAGAGACCCAGTACTTC
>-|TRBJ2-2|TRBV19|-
CASTLRQAGELFF
TGTGCCAGTACGTTAAGGCAAGCCGGGGAGCTGTTTTTT
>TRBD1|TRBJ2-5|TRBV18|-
CASSPIIQGARAETQYF
TGTGCCAGCTCACCTATCATTCAGGGGGCGCGGGCGGAGACCCAGTACTTC
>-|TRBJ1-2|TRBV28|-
CASSQISRGGYGYTF
TGTGCCAGCAGTCAAATTTCGAGAGGTGGCTATGGCTACACCTTC
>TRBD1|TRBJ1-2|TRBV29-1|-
CSARDRDGGYTF
TGCAGCGCCCGCGACAGGGACGGTGGCTACACCTTC
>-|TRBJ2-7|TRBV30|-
CAWSGNAYEQYF
TGTGCCTGGAGCGGAAACGCCTACGAGCAGTACTTC
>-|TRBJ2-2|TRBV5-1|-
CASTGGSNTGELFF
TGCGCCAGCACGGGGGGCTCGAACACCGGGGAGCTGTTTTTT
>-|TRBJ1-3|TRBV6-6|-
CASTPGLGVTGNTIYF
TGTGCCAGCACCCCAGGCCTCGGGGTAACTGGAAACACCATATATTTT
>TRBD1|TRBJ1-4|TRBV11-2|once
CASSKSTGGPNEKLFF
TGTGCCAGCAGCAAGTCAACAGGGGGACCTAATGAAAAACTGTTTTTT
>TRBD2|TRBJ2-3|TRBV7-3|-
CASSAGLVEGDTQYF
TGTGCCAGCAGCGCAGGACTAGTAGAGGGAGATACGCAGTATTTT
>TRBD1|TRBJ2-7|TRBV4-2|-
CASSQGQGLSYEQYF
TGTGCCAGCAGCCAAGGACAGGGGTTATCCTACGAGCAGTACTTC
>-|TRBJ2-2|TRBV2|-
CASIRASSPGELFF
TGTGCCAGCATAAGGGCTAGCTCCCCCGGGGAGCTGTTTTTT
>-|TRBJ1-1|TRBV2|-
CASSIEGMPTEAFF
TGTGCCAGCAGTATCGAGGGGATGCCCACTGAAGCTTTCTTT
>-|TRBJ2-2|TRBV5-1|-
CASSDGLNTGELFF
TGCGCCAGCAGCGACGGCTTGAACACCGGGGAGCTGTTTTTT
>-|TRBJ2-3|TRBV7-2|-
CASSLGVDVTQYF
TGTGCCAGCAGCTTAGGGGTAGACGTTACGCAGTATTTT
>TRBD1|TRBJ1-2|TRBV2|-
CASVVSLQGSYGYTF
TGTGCCAGCGTTGTTTCCTTACAGGGGAGCTATGGCTACACCTTC
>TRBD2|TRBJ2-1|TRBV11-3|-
CASSTTGGSNEQFF
TGTGCCAGCAGCACAACCGGGGGGAGCAATGAGCAGTTCTTC
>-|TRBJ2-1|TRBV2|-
CASRGSGEQFF
TGTGCCAGCAGAGGGTCAGGTGAGCAGTTCTTC
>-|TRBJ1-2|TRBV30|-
CAWSGRGLNYGYTF
TGTGCCTGGAGCGGAAGGGGTTTGAACTATGGCTACACCTTC
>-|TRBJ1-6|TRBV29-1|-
CSVSRDSPLHF
TGCAGCGTTAGTAGGGATTCACCCCTCCACTTT
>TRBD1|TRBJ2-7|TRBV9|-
CASSATGGHEQYF
TGTGCCAGCAGCGCAACAGGGGGGCACGAGCAGTACTTC
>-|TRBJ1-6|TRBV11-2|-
CASSSGGARNSPLHF
TGTGCCAGCAGCTCGGGGGGGGCACGGAATTCACCCCTCCACTTT
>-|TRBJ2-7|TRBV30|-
CAWNMRGYEQYF
TGTGCCTGGAATATGCGAGGGTACGAGCAGTACTTC
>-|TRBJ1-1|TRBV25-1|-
CASSADRLNTEAFF
TGTGCCAGCAGCGCCGACAGACTGAACACTGAAGCTTTCTTT
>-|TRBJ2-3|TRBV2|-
CAGGRTLSTDTQYF
TGTGCCGGCGGGCGGACCCTTAGCACAGATACGCAGTATTTT
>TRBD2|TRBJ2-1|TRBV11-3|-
CASSLGGGSGRAANNEQFF
TGTGCCAGCAGCTTAGGAGGTGGTAGCGGGAGGGCTGCGAACAATGAGCAGTTCTTC
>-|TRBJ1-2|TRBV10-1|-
CASSESPGDGYTF
TGCGCCAGCAGTGAGTCACCAGGGGATGGCTACACCTTC
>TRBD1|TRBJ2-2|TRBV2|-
CASSEQGATNTGELFF
TGTGCCAGCAGTGAACAGGGGGCAACGAACACCGGGGAGCTGTTTTTT
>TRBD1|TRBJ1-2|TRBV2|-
CATGQGAHGYTF
TGTGCCACCGGACAGGGGGCGCATGGCTACACCTTC
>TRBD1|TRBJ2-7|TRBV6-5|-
CASRNRDRVYEQYF
TGTGCCAGCAGAAACCGGGACAGGGTATACGAGCAGTACTTC
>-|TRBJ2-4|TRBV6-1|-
CASSEVSIAYLVGAKNIQYF
TGTGCCAGCAGTGAAGTCTCAATTGCTTATTTGGTCGGAGCCAAAAACATTCAGTACTTC
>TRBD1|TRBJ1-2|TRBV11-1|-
CASSFTDRENYGYTF
TGTGCCAGCAGCTTTACGGACAGGGAAAACTATGGCTACACCTTC
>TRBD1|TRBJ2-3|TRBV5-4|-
CASSQKQGLSTDTQYF
TGTGCCAGCAGCCAAAAACAGGGGCTAAGCACAGATACGCAGTATTTT
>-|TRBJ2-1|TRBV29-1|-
CSGRQGPPNEQFF
TGCAGCGGCCGGCAGGGGCCCCCCAATGAGCAGTTCTTC